Following are 29 T cell receptor beta chains from one sample sequenced in a study of blood T cell repertoires in COVID-19. Here immunoSEQ multiplex PCR was the method, and the copy in TCRdb shows in-frame clones only, minus some. This table has a few hundred thousand clones, around 84% appearing once. The sample comprised peripheral blood. Receptor source: a woman aged 40 to 50 who had recovered from COVID-19.

This chain joins TRBV12-3 or TRBV12-4 and TRBJ1-1; D is undetermined. V gave up 3 bases and J gave up 8 bases, with 13 bases separating them. The CDR3 sequence is 13 residues long. This chain's CDR3 is CASSFTGVSEAFF. CDR3 nucleotides: TGTGCCAGCAGTTTTACCGGGGTGAGCGAAGCTTTCTTT.

V gene TRBV24-1 combines with J gene TRBJ1-3, with D possibly being TRBD1 (6 bases). Trimming pared 3 bases from V and 3 bases from J, leaving 11 bases between. The CDR3 has 15 amino acids. Per the germline V gene, CDR1 is KGHDR and CDR2 is SFDVKD. The CDR3 DNA is TGTGCCACCAGTGATGGGCAGGGGTATGGAAACACCATATATTTT. This sequence encodes CATSDGQGYGNTIYF.

V is TRBV11-3 and J is TRBJ2-2; the match to TRBD1 covers 9 bases. Germline V gene lookup returns CDR1 SGHNT and CDR2 YENEEA. The CDR3 has 17 amino acids. V trimming: 6 bases; J trimming: 6 bases; junction bases outside the gene matches: 14. CDR3: CASSDLIRDRASGELFF. CDR3 DNA: TGTGCCAGCAGTGACCTAATCCGGGACAGGGCTTCCGGGGAGCTGTTTTTT.

The J gene is TRBJ2-6, the V gene TRBV9; 8 positions agree with TRBD1. CDR1 SGDLS and CDR2 YYNGEE come from the germline V gene. The CDR3 is made up of 17 amino acids. V lost 4 bases, J lost 1 base, and 7 bases stayed unmatched. CDR3 coding DNA: TGTGCCAGCAGCTCCAGGACAGGGTGGTCTGGGGCCAACGTCCTGACTTTC. This translates into CASSSRTGWSGANVLTF.

This chain links TRBV19 with TRBJ1-5; TRBD1 aligns across 7 bases. V lost 0 bases to trimming and J lost 2 bases; unmatched junction nucleotides: 7. CDR3 length: 17 amino acids. Germline V gives CDR1 LNHDA, CDR2 SQIVND (reference sequence). The CDR3 nucleotides read TGTGCCAGTAGTATAGAACAGTGGACAGGAGGCAATCAGCCCCAGCATTTT. It encodes CASSIEQWTGGNQPQHF.

V gene TRBV2 combines with J gene TRBJ1-1; D uncertain. The V and J ends lost 4 bases and 7 bases respectively, with 7 bases between them. Per the germline V gene, CDR1 is SNHLY and CDR2 is FYNNEI. There are 11 residues in the CDR3. CDR3 coding DNA: TGTGCCAGCAGTGGTTACAGTGAAGCTTTCTTT. This encodes CASSGYSEAFF.

This chain uses TRBV2 with TRBJ1-2, with 7 bases aligning to TRBD1. The CDR3 runs to 12 residues. Trimming cost V 9 bases and J 3 bases; bases outside gene matches: 4. Germline V lookup: CDR1 SNHLY, CDR2 FYNNEI. This CDR3 reads CARSDRDYGYTF. DNA for the CDR3: TGTGCCAGATCCGACAGGGACTATGGCTACACCTTC.

The V gene is TRBV19, the J gene TRBJ2-7; the match to TRBD1 covers 7 bases. V was pared by 4 bases and J by 2 bases, with 2 bases of the junction left unmatched. The CDR3 runs to 13 residues. The V gene's germline CDR1 is LNHDA and CDR2 SQIVND (reference sequence). CDR3 nucleotides: TGTGCCAGTAGTACCCAGGGGGCCTACGAGCAGTACTTC. Its translation is CASSTQGAYEQYF.

This clone has only one observation. The chain employs TRBV5-1 and TRBJ2-7, with TRBD1 matching over 11 bases. The CDR3 runs 13 residues. The germline V gene encodes CDR1 SGHRS and CDR2 YFSETQ. Germline trimming cut 4 bases from V and 7 bases from J; bases unmatched to any gene: 4. CDR3 residues: CASSRDRGEEQYF. In DNA, the CDR3 is TGCGCCAGCAGCCGGGACAGGGGGGAGGAGCAGTACTTC.

This CDR3 reads CASSTGQRETQYF. The CDR3 DNA follows: TGTGCCAGCAGCACGGGACAGAGAGAGACCCAGTACTTC. The rearrangement joins TRBV5-4 to TRBJ2-5; 7 bases are a match to TRBD1. Germline V lookup: CDR1 SGHNT, CDR2 YYREEE (reference sequence). The CDR3 extends over 13 amino acids. With V trimmed by 4 bases and J by 4 bases, 4 bases remained unmatched.

V and J are TRBV28 and TRBJ1-1; no clear D gene. V was clipped by 5 bases and J by 9 bases, with 10 bases between them. From germline, CDR1 is MDHEN and CDR2 SYDVKM. CDR3 length: 11 residues. The CDR3 reads CASSLERQAFF. CDR3 DNA: TGTGCCAGCAGTCTGGAGAGACAAGCTTTCTTT.

The chain employs TRBV5-1 and TRBJ1-6; no clear D. The CDR3 is made up of 14 amino acids. In germline, CDR1 is SGHRS, CDR2 YFSETQ. The V end was cut by 3 bases, the J end by 5 bases, with 9 bases between. This CDR3 is CASSYGGNNSPLHF. DNA of the CDR3: TGCGCCAGCAGCTACGGAGGGAATAATTCACCCCTCCACTTT. Looking up the rest from reference TRBV5-1 and TRBJ1-6 gives the full variable domain: KAGVTQTPRYLIKTRGQQVTLSCSPISGHRSVSWYQQTPGQGLQFLFEYFSETQRNKGNFPGRFSGRQFSNSRSEMNVSTLELGDSALYLCASSYGGNNSPLHFGNGTRLTVT.

The chain uses TRBV18 and TRBJ1-1; 9 positions agree with TRBD1. Looked up from germline, CDR1 is KGHSH and CDR2 is LQKENI. J gave up 4 bases and V 2 bases, and 8 bases lay outside the gene matches. The CDR3 runs to 16 residues. The CDR3 sequence: CASSPTTGGWGTEAFF. As DNA, the CDR3 is TGTGCCAGCTCACCAACGACAGGGGGTTGGGGCACTGAAGCTTTCTTT.

The V gene is TRBV29-1, the J gene TRBJ2-7; D perhaps matches TRBD1 (6 bases). V gave up 3 bases and J gave up 5 bases, with 8 bases separating them. Germline CDR1 reads SQVTM; CDR2 reads ANQGSEA. The CDR3 has 11 residues. As DNA, the CDR3 is TGCAGCGTTGATGGGGACAACGAGCAGTACTTC. Encoded protein: CSVDGDNEQYF.

This chain links TRBV5-6 with TRBJ2-7; TRBD2 might be the D (6 bases). V lost 2 bases to trimming and J lost 7 bases, with 10 bases between them. Germline V CDR1 and CDR2: SGHDT, YYEEEE. The CDR3 length is 12 residues. The CDR3, as DNA: TGTGCCAGCAGCTTTGAGGCGGGGGAGCAGTACTTC. Amino acids: CASSFEAGEQYF.

The chain recombines TRBV5-5 with TRBJ2-3, with D perhaps matching TRBD2 (7 bases). Germline V gene data show CDR1 as SGHKS and CDR2 as YYEKEE (reference sequence). The CDR3 is 14 amino acids. V was pared by 4 bases and J by 6 bases, with 15 bases between. The CDR3 nucleotides read TGTGCCAGCAGCGCTGCCGGGGGGCGGGATACGCAGTATTTT. This codes for CASSAAGGRDTQYF.

This rearrangement joins TRBV2 to TRBJ2-2; unclear D gene. Germline V gene data show CDR1 as SNHLY and CDR2 as FYNNEI. This CDR3 spans 12 amino acids. The ends were cut back, 8 bases at V and 6 bases at J, with 10 bases in the middle. The CDR3, as DNA: TGTGCCAGCGTTACCGGGTCCGGGGAGCTGTTTTTT. Translating it yields CASVTGSGELFF.

CDR3 nucleotide sequence: TGTGCCAGCAGTTGGACAGGGACAGATGCAAACACCGGGGAGCTGTTTTTT. Its protein is CASSWTGTDANTGELFF. V gene TRBV2 combines with J gene TRBJ2-2; TRBD1 agrees at 8 bases. The CDR3 has 17 residues. Unmatched junction bases numbered 10, after V lost 5 bases and J lost 2 bases. Germline CDR1 is SNHLY and CDR2 is FYNNEI.

The chain links TRBV3-1 (or the pseudogene TRBV3-2) to TRBJ1-6; tentative D call: TRBD1 (6 bases). Per the germline V gene, CDR1 is LGHDT and CDR2 is YNNKEL (reference sequence). Between the trimmed V and J ends, which lost 4 bases and 5 bases, there was a span of 12 bases. The CDR3 consists of 15 residues. CDR3 loop: CASSRNTGNNSPLHF. The CDR3 DNA reads as TGTGCCAGCAGCCGGAACACAGGGAATAATTCACCCCTCCACTTT.

This chain joins TRBV29-1 and TRBJ2-3; a possible D gene is TRBD2 (5 bases). Germline values: CDR1 SQVTM, CDR2 ANQGSEA. The V end was cut by 3 bases, the J end by 2 bases, with 6 bases between. CDR3 length equals 12 residues. The CDR3 nucleotides read TGCAGCGTTGATGGACTCACAGATACGCAGTATTTT. The encoded protein is CSVDGLTDTQYF.

The chain recombines TRBV15 with TRBJ2-2, with 8 nucleotides matching TRBD1. With V trimmed by 2 bases and J by 1 base, 6 bases remained unmatched. Germline CDR1 reads LNHNV; CDR2 reads YYDKDF (reference sequence). This CDR3 spans 17 amino acids. The CDR3 loop is CATSRSQGTGNTGELFF. In DNA form, the CDR3 reads TGTGCCACCAGCAGATCCCAAGGGACAGGGAACACCGGGGAGCTGTTTTTT.

J is TRBJ2-5 and V is TRBV4-1; 12 bases are a match to TRBD2. Germline V CDR1 and CDR2: MGHRA, YSYEKL. The CDR3 has 18 residues. Trimming cost V 3 bases and J 5 bases; bases outside gene matches: 13. CDR3 residues: CASSHQLAGGAGWETQYF. The CDR3 DNA reads TGCGCCAGCAGCCACCAACTAGCGGGGGGCGCCGGATGGGAGACCCAGTACTTC.

This clone was picked up one time. The sample holds other DNA sequences that translate to the same CDR3. In DNA form, the CDR3 reads TGTGCCAGCTCACCACAGGGAGGGAACACCGGGGAGCTGTTTTTT. Translated, it gives CASSPQGGNTGELFF. The chain recombines TRBV18 with TRBJ2-2; TRBD2 is a possible D gene (6 bases). CDR1 is KGHSH, CDR2 LQKENI, per germline. This CDR3 has 15 residues. Trimming shortened V by 1 base and J by 1 base, and 7 bases separated the two germline ends.

The CDR3 sequence is CASSLEGWTVTLNTEAFF. In nucleotides, the CDR3 is TGTGCCAGCAGCTTAGAGGGGTGGACAGTAACTTTGAACACTGAAGCTTTCTTT. The chain uses TRBV11-3 and TRBJ1-1; TRBD1 is a possible D gene (6 bases). V gave up 0 bases and J gave up 0 bases, with 17 bases separating them. The CDR3 runs to 18 residues. Germline V lookup: CDR1 SGHNT, CDR2 YENEEA.

The rearrangement uses TRBV4-1 and TRBJ1-2; D is unclear. Germline V gene data show CDR1 as MGHRA and CDR2 as YSYEKL. The CDR3 has 14 residues. V was clipped by 0 bases and J by 4 bases, with 9 bases between them. CDR3 DNA sequence: TGCGCCAGCAGCCAAGATCCCAGCGGCTATGGCTACACCTTC. Protein product: CASSQDPSGYGYTF.

V is TRBV13 and J is TRBJ2-3; D is perhaps TRBD2 (7 bases). V was clipped by 5 bases and J by 2 bases, with 11 bases between them. The CDR3 loop spans 14 amino acids. Germline lookup yields CDR1 PRHDT and CDR2 FYEKMQ (reference sequence). The CDR3 spells CASSLGGPTDTQYF. Written as DNA, the CDR3 is TGTGCCAGCAGCCTGGGGGGGCCCACAGATACGCAGTATTTT. The full variable domain, with the rest looked up from reference TRBV13 and TRBJ2-3, is AAGVIQSPRHLIKEKRETATLKCYPIPRHDTVYWYQQGPGQDPQFLISFYEKMQSDKGSIPDRFSAQQFSDYHSELNMSSLELGDSALYFCASSLGGPTDTQYFGPGTRLTVL.

V usage is TRBV5-1 and J usage is TRBJ2-5, with 9 bases fitting TRBD1. CDR1 and CDR2 from the germline V gene are SGHRS and YFSETQ. V lost 7 bases and J lost 2; bases outside the gene matches: 6. The CDR3 has 14 residues. The CDR3 sequence is CASSQGARQETQYF. DNA for the CDR3: TGCGCCAGCTCACAGGGGGCTCGTCAAGAGACCCAGTACTTC.

This chain joins TRBV14 and TRBJ2-7; unclear D gene. CDR1 and CDR2 (germline): SGHDN, FVKESK. V dropped 4 bases and J dropped 2 bases, with 12 bases sitting between them. This CDR3 is built from 14 residues. This chain's CDR3 is CASSPLSDTYEQYF. CDR3 nucleotides: TGTGCCAGCAGCCCCTTGAGCGATACCTACGAGCAGTACTTC.

The chain couples TRBV9 to TRBJ1-5; D not resolved. The length of the CDR3 is 13 residues. V was pared by 1 base and J by 4 bases, with 6 bases between. Germline lookup yields CDR1 SGDLS and CDR2 YYNGEE. CDR3 bases: TGTGCCAGCAGCGTATCTCAGAATCAGCCCCAGCATTTT. Its protein product is CASSVSQNQPQHF. Together with reference TRBV9 and TRBJ1-5, the CDR3 gives the full variable domain: DSGVTQTPKHLITATGQRVTLRCSPRSGDLSVYWYQQSLDQGLQFLIQYYNGEERAKGNILERFSAQQFPDLHSELNLSSLELGDSALYFCASSVSQNQPQHFGDGTRLSIL.